The 7 T cell receptor beta chains below come from one sample, sequenced in a study of vaccination and CD4 T cells after COVID-19. Antigens of these TCRs are unknown. The assay that was used to sequence DNA from cultured CD4+ T cells was the Oncomine TCR Beta short-read assay. TCRdb re-called the PCR reads with MiXCR, one entry per CDR3 protein. This table has approximately 12,000 distinct CDR3 sequences, around 52% appearing once. Treatment in this sample: roughly nine-day PBMC culture with coronavirus spike peptide pools or control peptides (ViraFEST assay). The specimen sequenced was CD4+ T cells from blood, cultured in vitro. The receptors derive from a human donor who had recovered from COVID-19.

The chain links TRBV20-1 to TRBJ2-1, with 15 positions matching TRBD2. Germline V lookup: CDR1 DFQATT, CDR2 SNEGSKA (reference sequence). The CDR3 is 16 residues long. V shed 5 bases, J shed 2 bases, and the junction held 4 bases outside the gene matches. In DNA form, the CDR3 reads TGCAGTGCTGCCGGGACTAGCGGGGGGACCTACAATGAGCAGTTCTTC. Its translation: CSAAGTSGGTYNEQFF.

This clonotype was seen only once. The chain couples TRBV11-2 to TRBJ2-3; D gene uncertain. V was shortened by 0 bases and J by 4 bases, with 14 bases between the two germline ends. The CDR3 is 16 residues long. Germline V CDR1 and CDR2: SGHAT, FQNNGV. CDR3 DNA: TGTGCCAGCAGCTTAGATCTAGTCTTACCGCCAGATACGCAGTATTTT. It encodes CASSLDLVLPPDTQYF.

This clonotype was found a few times. The J gene is TRBJ1-2, the V gene TRBV7-9, with TRBD1 matching 8 bases. V shed 5 bases and J 1 base; nucleotides not matched to a gene: 6. Per the germline V gene, CDR1 is SEHNR and CDR2 is FQNEAQ (reference sequence). There are 15 residues in the CDR3. The CDR3 region has the DNA TGTGCCAGCAGCCGGGGACAGGCAATTAACTATGGCTACACCTTC. It is translated as CASSRGQAINYGYTF.

The rearrangement joins TRBV2 to TRBJ1-1; D ambiguous. Trimming took off 7 bases at V and 10 bases at J, with 13 bases between the two ends. The CDR3 loop spans 11 amino acids. The germline V gene encodes CDR1 SNHLY and CDR2 FYNNEI. CDR3 protein: CASILKQVAFF. For the CDR3, the DNA is TGTGCCAGCATTCTTAAGCAGGTAGCTTTCTTT.

V is TRBV11-2 and J is TRBJ2-1, with D possibly being TRBD1 (5 bases). Trimming pared 0 bases from V and 16 bases from J, leaving 19 bases between. The CDR3 runs to 14 residues. In germline, CDR1 is SGHAT, CDR2 FQNNGV. The CDR3 spells CASSLDRVGQVLFF. The CDR3 DNA is TGTGCCAGCAGCTTAGATCGGGTAGGACAAGTTCTTTTCTTC.

The V gene is TRBV7-8, the J gene TRBJ2-7; no firm D call. The CDR3 loop spans 11 amino acids. The V end was cut by 5 bases, the J end by 6 bases, with 8 bases between. In germline, CDR1 is SGHVS, CDR2 FQNEAQ. In nucleotides, the CDR3 is TGTGCCAGCAGCCCACTTCCCGAGCAGTACTTC. Protein: CASSPLPEQYF.

The chain uses TRBV20-1 and TRBJ2-1; 8 bases match TRBD2. After removal of 2 bases from V and 8 bases from J, the junction contained 2 bases not matched to a gene. CDR3 size: 12 residues. Germline CDR1 is DFQATT and CDR2 is SNEGSKA (reference sequence). The CDR3 DNA sequence: TGCAGTGCTAGACCCGGGGGGGATGAGCAGTTCTTC. Protein product: CSARPGGDEQFF.